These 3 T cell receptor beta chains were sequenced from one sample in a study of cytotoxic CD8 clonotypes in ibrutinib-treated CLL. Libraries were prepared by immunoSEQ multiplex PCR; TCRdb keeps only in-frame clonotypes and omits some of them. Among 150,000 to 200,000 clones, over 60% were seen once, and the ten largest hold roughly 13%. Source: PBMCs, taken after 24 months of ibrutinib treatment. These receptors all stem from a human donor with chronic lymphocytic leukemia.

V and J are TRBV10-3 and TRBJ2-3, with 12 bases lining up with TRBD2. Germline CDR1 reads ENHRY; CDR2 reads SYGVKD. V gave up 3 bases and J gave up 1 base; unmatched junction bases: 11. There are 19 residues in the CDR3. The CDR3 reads CAISDWTSGTQVGTDTQYF. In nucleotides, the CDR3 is TGTGCCATCAGTGACTGGACTAGCGGGACCCAGGTCGGCACAGATACGCAGTATTTT.

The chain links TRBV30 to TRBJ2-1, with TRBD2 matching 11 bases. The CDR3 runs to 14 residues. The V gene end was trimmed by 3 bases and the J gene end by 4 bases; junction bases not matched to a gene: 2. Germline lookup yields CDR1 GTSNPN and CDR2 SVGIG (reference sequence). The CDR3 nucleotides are TGTGCCTGGAGGGGACTAGCGGTATACAATGAGCAGTTCTTC. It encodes CAWRGLAVYNEQFF.

The CDR3 DNA sequence: TGTGCCTGGAGTCCCCCCACTAGAATCACAGATACGCAGTATTTT. Its translation is CAWSPPTRITDTQYF. The chain has TRBV30 and TRBJ2-3; the D gene is possibly TRBD2 (5 bases). The CDR3 is 15 residues long. Germline V gene data show CDR1 as GTSNPN and CDR2 as SVGIG (reference sequence). V lost 2 bases and J lost 2, with 14 bases in between.